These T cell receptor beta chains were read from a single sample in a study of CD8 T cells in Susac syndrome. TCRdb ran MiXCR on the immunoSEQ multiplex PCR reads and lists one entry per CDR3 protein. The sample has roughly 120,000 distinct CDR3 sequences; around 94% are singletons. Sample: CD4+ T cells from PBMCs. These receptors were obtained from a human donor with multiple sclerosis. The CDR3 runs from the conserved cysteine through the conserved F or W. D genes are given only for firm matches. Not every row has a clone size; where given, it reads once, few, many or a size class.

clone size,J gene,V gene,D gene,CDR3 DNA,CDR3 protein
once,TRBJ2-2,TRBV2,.,TGTGCCAGCAGTCTGGACGGGACGAACACCGGGGAGCTGTTTTTT,CASSLDGTNTGELFF
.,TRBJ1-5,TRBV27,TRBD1,TGTGCCAGCAGTTCTGACAGGGGTCTCGATCAGCCCCAGCATTTT,CASSSDRGLDQPQHF
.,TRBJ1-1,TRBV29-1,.,TGCAGCGTTGGTGGCCCGAACACTGAAGCTTTCTTT,CSVGGPNTEAFF
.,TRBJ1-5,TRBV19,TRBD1,TGTGCCAGTAGTATTTGGACAGGGGGCTGGCAGCCCCAGCATTTT,CASSIWTGGWQPQHF
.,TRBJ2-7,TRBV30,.,TGTGCCTGGAGTGTACTGGGGACAAGGGGATACTACGAGCAGTACTTC,CAWSVLGTRGYYEQYF
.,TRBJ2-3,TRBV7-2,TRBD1,TGTGCCAGCAGCCCAACCGACAGGGGGAATACGCAGTATTTT,CASSPTDRGNTQYF
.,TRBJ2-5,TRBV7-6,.,TGTGCCAGCAGCTTAGGGATGGGGGAGACCCAGTACTTC,CASSLGMGETQYF
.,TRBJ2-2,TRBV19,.,TGTGCCAGTATCTGGGCGGGGTGGGCCCCCGGGGAGCTGTTTTTT,CASIWAGWAPGELFF
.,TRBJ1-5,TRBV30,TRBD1,TGTGCCTGGGCGGGACAGAATCAGCCCCAGCATTTT,CAWAGQNQPQHF
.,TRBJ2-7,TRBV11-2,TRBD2,TGTGCCAGCAGCGCCCCCACTAGCGGGATGTCAACATTTTCCTACGAGCAGTACTTC,CASSAPTSGMSTFSYEQYF
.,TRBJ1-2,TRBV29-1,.,TGCAGCGTTGAGAGGGGTAGGGGTATGGCTGGCTACACCTTC,CSVERGRGMAGYTF
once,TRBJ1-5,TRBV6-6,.,TGTGCCAGCAGCCTGACTGCGGAACGCAATCAGCCCCAGCATTTT,CASSLTAERNQPQHF
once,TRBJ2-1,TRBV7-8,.,TGTGCCAGCAGCGGAGTACGGGCGTTCCCCTACAATGAGCAGTTCTTC,CASSGVRAFPYNEQFF